Listed below are T cell receptor beta chains from one sample, sequenced in a study of shared clonotypes between healthy human individuals. Using immunoSEQ multiplex PCR, the repertoire was profiled, and TCRdb retains in-frame clones only, with some absent. The table has about 1.1 million clones, roughly 80% seen once. The sample comprised memory CD4+ T cells from PBMCs. The receptors were sampled from a man aged 18-30 years in good health. Some clones in this sample may be carry-over from other donors' samples. The CDR3 runs from the conserved cysteine through the conserved F or W. The D gene is left open where the match is weak. Clone size, where shown, is once, few, many, or a class for clones that have expanded.

TRBJ2-6 | . | . | TRBV28 | CASSQQVFGANVLTF | TGTGCCAGCAGTCAACAGGTCTTCGGGGCCAACGTCCTGACTTTC
TRBJ1-2 | . | TRBD1 | TRBV7-2 | CASRYSLWDRVPLAYGYTF | TGTGCCAGCAGATACTCGTTGTGGGACAGGGTCCCCCTGGCTTATGGCTACACCTTC
TRBJ2-2 | . | . | TRBV5-4 | CASSLATGELFF | TGTGCCAGCAGCTTGGCCACCGGGGAGCTGTTTTTT
TRBJ1-1 | . | . | TRBV7-3 | CASSPSRERTEAFF | TGTGCCAGCAGCCCATCAAGGGAGAGGACTGAAGCTTTCTTT
TRBJ1-1 | many | . | TRBV6-5 | CASSRAVNTEAFF | TGTGCCAGCAGTCGAGCAGTGAACACTGAAGCTTTCTTT
TRBJ1-1 | few | . | TRBV25-1 | CASSDKIGQRTEAFF | TGTGCCAGCAGTGATAAAATAGGACAGAGGACTGAAGCTTTCTTT
TRBJ2-7 | few | . | TRBV4-1 | CASSLQGDEQYF | TGCGCCAGCAGCCTTCAGGGAGACGAGCAGTACTTC
TRBJ1-1 | . | . | TRBV5-4 | CASSLMQGPTEAFF | TGTGCCAGCAGCTTAATGCAGGGGCCGACTGAAGCTTTCTTT
TRBJ2-7 | many | TRBD2 | TRBV27 | CASSLSAGGYEQYF | TGTGCCAGCAGTTTATCTGCGGGGGGTTACGAGCAGTACTTC
TRBJ2-5 | . | TRBD1 | TRBV5-6 | CASSSGTGVWETQYF | TGTGCCAGCAGCTCCGGGACAGGGGTTTGGGAGACCCAGTACTTC
TRBJ1-3 | . | . | TRBV6-5 | CASSRQRLGTIYF | TGTGCCAGCAGCCGACAGAGGCTCGGCACCATATATTTT
TRBJ2-1 | . | TRBD1 | TRBV5-4 | CASSSPGGGQFF | TGTGCCAGCAGCTCACCAGGGGGCGGGCAGTTCTTC
TRBJ1-1 | . | TRBD1 | TRBV6-6 | CASSPTLGTGEGEAFF | TGTGCCAGCAGTCCTACCCTAGGGACAGGAGAGGGGGAAGCTTTCTTT
TRBJ2-2 | . | . | TRBV4-2 | CASSPTTGQNTGELFF | TGTGCCAGCAGCCCAACTACGGGACAAAACACCGGGGAGCTGTTTTTT
TRBJ2-7 | many | . | TRBV6-5 | CASSLGGLGPYEQYF | TGTGCCAGCAGTCTTGGGGGGTTGGGCCCGTACGAGCAGTACTTC
TRBJ2-7 | . | . | TRBV9 | CASSPHSGASSYEQYF | TGTGCCAGCAGCCCCCATTCGGGCGCCAGCTCCTACGAGCAGTACTTC
TRBJ2-3 | . | . | TRBV6-5 | CASRWGGTDTQYF | TGTGCCAGCAGATGGGGGGGCACAGATACGCAGTATTTT
TRBJ1-1 | . | . | TRBV18 | CASSPFGGGMNTEAFF | TGTGCCAGCTCACCGTTTGGAGGGGGAATGAACACTGAAGCTTTCTTT
TRBJ1-4 | . | TRBD1 | TRBV6-6 | CASSNTGVTNEKLFF | TGTGCCAGCAGTAACACAGGGGTAACTAATGAAAAACTGTTTTTT
TRBJ1-6 | . | TRBD1 | TRBV4-2 | CASSQAPGQGTLNSPLHF | TGTGCCAGCAGCCAAGCCCCGGGACAGGGAACCCTTAATTCACCCCTCCACTTT
TRBJ1-3 | . | . | TRBV11-2 | CASSLDRGGNTIYF | TGTGCCAGCAGCTTAGACAGGGGTGGAAACACCATATATTTT
TRBJ1-2 | . | . | TRBV28 | CASSLGTARRGYTF | TGTGCCAGCAGTCTCGGGACCGCGCGGCGGGGCTACACCTTC
TRBJ2-5 | . | . | TRBV29-1 | CSAQPLAVQETQYF | TGCAGCGCCCAGCCATTAGCGGTCCAAGAGACCCAGTACTTC
TRBJ2-1 | . | TRBD2 | TRBV15 | CATSRGTIDEQFF | TGTGCCACCAGCAGGGGGACTATAGATGAGCAGTTCTTC
TRBJ1-5 | few | . | TRBV19 | CASSYPGQPQHF | TGTGCCAGTAGTTACCCTGGACAGCCCCAGCATTTT
TRBJ1-1 | . | . | TRBV7-2 | CASSLGSGWNTEAFF | TGTGCCAGCAGCTTAGGTTCGGGTTGGAACACTGAAGCTTTCTTT
TRBJ2-7 | . | . | TRBV6-5 | CASSWNARVLNEQYF | TGTGCCAGCAGTTGGAACGCTAGGGTTTTGAACGAGCAGTACTTC
TRBJ1-2 | many | . | TRBV11-2 | CASSLGVAGDAYGYTF | TGTGCCAGCAGCTTAGGTGTCGCAGGGGACGCCTATGGCTACACCTTC
TRBJ1-4 | few | . | TRBV5-4 | CASSSGRGREKLFF | TGTGCCAGCAGCTCGGGAAGGGGGAGAGAAAAACTGTTTTTT